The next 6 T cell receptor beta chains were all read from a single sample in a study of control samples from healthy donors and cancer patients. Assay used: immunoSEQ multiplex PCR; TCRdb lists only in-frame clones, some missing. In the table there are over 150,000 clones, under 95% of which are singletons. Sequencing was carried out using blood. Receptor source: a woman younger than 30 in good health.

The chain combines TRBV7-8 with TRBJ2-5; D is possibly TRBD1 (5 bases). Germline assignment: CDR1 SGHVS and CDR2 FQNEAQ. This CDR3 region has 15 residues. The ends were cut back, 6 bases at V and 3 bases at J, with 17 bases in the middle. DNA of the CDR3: TGTGCCAGCAGTTCCGACCAAGGGGCAGAAGAGACCCAGTACTTC. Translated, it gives CASSSDQGAEETQYF.

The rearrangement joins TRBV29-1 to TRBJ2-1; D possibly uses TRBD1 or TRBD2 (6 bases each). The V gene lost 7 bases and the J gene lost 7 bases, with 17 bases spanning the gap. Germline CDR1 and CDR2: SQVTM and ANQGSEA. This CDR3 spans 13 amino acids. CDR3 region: CSAVGGQENEQFF. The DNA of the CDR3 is TGCAGCGCTGTTGGGGGGCAGGAAAATGAGCAGTTCTTC.

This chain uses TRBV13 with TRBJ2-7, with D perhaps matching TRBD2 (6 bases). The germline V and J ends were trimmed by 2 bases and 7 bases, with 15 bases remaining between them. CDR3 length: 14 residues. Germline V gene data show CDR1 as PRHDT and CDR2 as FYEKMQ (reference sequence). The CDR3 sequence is CASSLLAGAGEQYF. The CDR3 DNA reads TGTGCCAGCAGCTTACTCGCCGGGGCGGGAGAGCAGTACTTC.

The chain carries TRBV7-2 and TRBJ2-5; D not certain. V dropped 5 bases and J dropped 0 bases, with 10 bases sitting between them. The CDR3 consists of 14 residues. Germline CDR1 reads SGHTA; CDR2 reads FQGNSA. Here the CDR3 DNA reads TGTGCCAGCAGCCGTCCTCCTAACCAAGAGACCCAGTACTTC. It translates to CASSRPPNQETQYF.

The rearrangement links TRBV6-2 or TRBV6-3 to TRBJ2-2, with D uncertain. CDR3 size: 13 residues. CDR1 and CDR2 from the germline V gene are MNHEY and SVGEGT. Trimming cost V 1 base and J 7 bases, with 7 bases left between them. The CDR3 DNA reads TGTGCCAGCAGTTACTACGGTGGCGGGGAGCTGTTTTTT. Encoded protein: CASSYYGGGELFF.

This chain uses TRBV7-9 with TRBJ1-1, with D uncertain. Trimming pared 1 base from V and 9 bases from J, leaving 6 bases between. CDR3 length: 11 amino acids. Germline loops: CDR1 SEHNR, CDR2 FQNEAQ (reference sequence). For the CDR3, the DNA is TGTGCCAGCAGCTTAGGCCGGCAAGCTTTCTTT. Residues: CASSLGRQAFF.